The 21 T cell receptor beta chains below were found in one sample sequenced in a study of metastatic and nonmetastatic thyroid tumors. TCRdb reprocessed the PCR reads using MiXCR. The profile covers about 70,000 clones, with roughly 18% appearing a single time and 9.5% to 15% taken by the ten largest. Not a single patient had been given any form of treatment at any point before undergoing thyroid surgery. Material: blood. The receptors shown here come from a female donor with papillary thyroid cancer or a benign thyroid nodule (not recorded which). Some clones in this sample may be carry-over from other donors' samples.

The J gene is TRBJ2-2, the V gene TRBV5-1; weak D call: TRBD2 (6 bases). V was trimmed by 0 bases and J by 5 bases, leaving 14 bases between them. The CDR3 runs 16 residues. The germline V gene encodes CDR1 SGHRS and CDR2 YFSETQ. CDR3 sequence: CASSLDPGTGTGELFF. The CDR3 DNA follows: TGCGCCAGCAGCTTGGACCCAGGGACTGGAACCGGGGAGCTGTTTTTT.

This clone was found many times. The chain couples TRBV27 to TRBJ1-5; D perhaps matches TRBD1 (5 bases). Trimming shortened V by 6 bases and J by 3 bases, and 12 bases separated the two germline ends. The germline V gene has CDR1 MNHEY and CDR2 SMNVEV (reference sequence). This CDR3 spans 14 amino acids. The CDR3 region has the DNA TGTGCCAGCAGCGAGGGGCCTCACAATCAGCCCCAGCATTTT. Translated, it gives CASSEGPHNQPQHF.

The genes are TRBV7-2 and TRBJ1-1, with 7 bases lining up with TRBD1. Germline V gene data show CDR1 as SGHTA and CDR2 as FQGNSA. CDR3 length: 15 amino acids. V shed 7 bases and J 0 bases; nucleotides not matched to a gene: 8. The CDR3 reads CASTQGGIMNTEAFF. The CDR3, as DNA: TGTGCCAGCACCCAAGGGGGCATAATGAACACTGAAGCTTTCTTT.

This clone was picked up many times. This chain uses TRBV2 with TRBJ2-1; 16 nucleotides agree with TRBD2. The CDR3 is 14 residues long. Germline trimming cut 9 bases from V and 9 bases from J; bases unmatched to any gene: 5. From germline, CDR1 is SNHLY and CDR2 FYNNEI. CDR3 loop: CASPGTSGRAEQFF. CDR3 nucleotide sequence: TGTGCCAGTCCCGGGACTAGCGGGAGGGCTGAGCAGTTCTTC.

A remark on this clone: Compared with germline, one end of the junction differs, possibly owing to a read error. V gene TRBV11-2 combines with J gene TRBJ2-1; TRBD1 matches at 9 bases. This CDR3 spans 15 amino acids. The germline CDR1 and CDR2 sequences are SGHAT and FQNNGV. The CDR3: CVSSSWDRAYNEQFF. The CDR3 DNA reads as TGTGTCAGCAGCTCGTGGGACAGGGCATACAATGAGCAGTTCTTC.

This clone was seen ten or more times. The chain recombines TRBV28 with TRBJ2-3, with 11 bases fitting TRBD2. V was pared by 3 bases and J by 0 bases, with 11 bases of the junction left unmatched. The CDR3 runs 19 residues. Germline V CDR1 and CDR2: MDHEN, SYDVKM. The CDR3 nucleotides read TGTGCCAGCAGTTTCCCACCCGGTGGACTAGCGGGTAGCACAGATACGCAGTATTTT. Translation: CASSFPPGGLAGSTDTQYF.

The chain links TRBV5-5 to TRBJ1-1; D gene unclear. This CDR3 has 14 amino acids. The germline V gene has CDR1 SGHKS and CDR2 YYEKEE (reference sequence). The V gene lost 0 bases and the J gene lost 1 base, with 7 bases spanning the gap. The CDR3 nucleotides read TGTGCCAGCAGCTTGGCCACGGGGAACACTGAAGCTTTCTTT. Translation: CASSLATGNTEAFF.

This clone was seen repeatedly, ten times or more. The chain joins TRBV18 to TRBJ2-1, with 7 positions matching TRBD2. Per germline, CDR1 KGHSH and CDR2 LQKENI. CDR3 size: 15 residues. V gave up 3 bases and J gave up 4 bases; unmatched junction bases: 6. The CDR3 loop is CASSPRGIEYNEQFF. The CDR3 DNA is TGTGCCAGCTCACCGCGGGGGATCGAATACAATGAGCAGTTCTTC.

The rearrangement links TRBV6-2 or TRBV6-3 to TRBJ2-5; D gene unclear. The CDR3 is 12 amino acids. V was pared by 2 bases and J by 6 bases, with 7 bases between. Germline V gene lookup returns CDR1 MNHEY and CDR2 SVGEGT. As DNA, the CDR3 is TGTGCCAGCAGTTACCCACCTCAGACCCAGTACTTC. Protein sequence: CASSYPPQTQYF.

A few counts support this clone. This chain uses TRBV2 with TRBJ2-2; 8 bases fit TRBD2. Germline-derived CDR1 and CDR2 are SNHLY and FYNNEI. The CDR3 has 15 residues. The ends lost 5 bases at V and 2 bases at J; junction bases unmatched: 4. CDR3: CASSRVAGNTGELFF. As DNA, the CDR3 is TGTGCCAGCAGTCGAGTAGCGGGAAACACCGGGGAGCTGTTTTTT.

This clone was seen many times. The chain combines TRBV6-1 with TRBJ2-1; possibly TRBD1 for D (6 bases). Germline V gene sequence: CDR1 MNHNS, CDR2 SASEGT. Trimming cost V 3 bases and J 3 bases, with 12 bases left between them. The CDR3 totals 15 residues. CDR3 in amino acids: CASSETGRFYNEQFF. CDR3 nucleotide sequence: TGTGCCAGCAGTGAGACAGGAAGATTCTACAATGAGCAGTTCTTC.

The sample holds many counts of this clone. J is TRBJ2-3 and V is TRBV30; D may correspond to TRBD1 or TRBD2 (6 bases each). V lost 0 bases and J 4 bases, leaving 14 bases between the germline ends. Germline assignment: CDR1 GTSNPN and CDR2 SVGIG (reference sequence). The CDR3 runs to 15 residues. For the CDR3, the DNA is TGTGCCTGGAGTGTACGGGGGCTGGGCGCAGATACGCAGTATTTT. Protein sequence: CAWSVRGLGADTQYF. The whole variable domain, remainder taken from reference TRBV30 and TRBJ2-3, is SQTIHQWPATLVQPVGSPLSLECTVEGTSNPNLYWYRQAAGRGLQLLFYSVGIGQISSEVPQNLSASRPQDRQFILSSKKLLLSDSGFYLCAWSVRGLGADTQYFGPGTRLTVL.

The chain combines TRBV11-3 with TRBJ2-3; tentatively, D is TRBD1 (5 bases). The CDR3 is made up of 15 amino acids. V dropped 5 bases and J dropped 2 bases, with 14 bases sitting between them. Looked up from germline, CDR1 is SGHNT and CDR2 is YENEEA. The CDR3 spells CASSTDSTFTDTQYF. The CDR3 DNA sequence: TGTGCCAGCAGCACCGACAGCACCTTCACAGATACGCAGTATTTT.

V usage is TRBV20-1 and J usage is TRBJ1-4, with D unresolved. The CDR3 loop spans 13 amino acids. V lost 2 bases, J lost 7 bases, and 11 bases lay in between. The germline V gene encodes CDR1 DFQATT and CDR2 SNEGSKA (reference sequence). CDR3 sequence reads: CSARRPGSEKLFF. In nucleotides, the CDR3 is TGCAGTGCTAGACGTCCAGGCTCTGAAAAACTGTTTTTT.

This clone came up many times. The chain links TRBV6-1 to TRBJ2-1; tentatively, D is TRBD1 or TRBD2 (5 bases each). The CDR3 runs to 11 residues. The V end lost 6 bases, the J end lost 8 bases, and 8 bases lay between the germline ends. Looked up from germline, CDR1 is MNHNS and CDR2 is SASEGT. The CDR3 sequence is CASRRGDEQFF. CDR3 DNA sequence: TGTGCCAGCAGGAGAGGGGATGAGCAGTTCTTC.

This clone was recorded many times. With a much larger clone just one base away, this may be a read error. V is TRBV6-1 and J is TRBJ1-3; no firm D call. Germline-derived CDR1 and CDR2 are MNHNS and SASEGT. The CDR3 runs 14 residues. In nucleotides, the CDR3 is TGTGCCAACAGTTCCGCAGTTTTAGGAAACACCATATATTTT. Protein product: CANSSAVLGNTIYF.

About this clone itself: Given a much more abundant clone one base away, this may be a read error. The sample contains more than one DNA sequence encoding this CDR3. The chain couples TRBV7-9 to TRBJ1-5; a possible D gene is TRBD1 (5 bases). V was trimmed by 4 bases and J by 6 bases, leaving 10 bases between them. This CDR3 has 13 amino acids. Looked up from germline, CDR1 is SEHNR and CDR2 is FQNEAQ (reference sequence). Here the CDR3 reads CASSSLQGQPQHF. CDR3 in DNA: TGTGCCAGCAGCTCACTGCAGGGTCAGCCCCAGCATTTT. Full variable domain (missing parts from reference TRBV7-9 and TRBJ1-5): DTGVSQNPRHKITKRGQNVTFRCDPISEHNRLYWYRQTLGQGPEFLTYFQNEAQLEKSRLLSDRFSAERPKGSFSTLEIQRTEQGDSAMYLCASSSLQGQPQHFGDGTRLSIL.

This clone was observed many times. The chain carries TRBV6-5 and TRBJ2-7; TRBD1 might be the D (6 bases). The V and J ends lost 2 bases and 3 bases respectively, with 8 bases between them. The CDR3 is 13 residues long. Germline values: CDR1 MNHEY, CDR2 SVGAGI. The CDR3 sequence is CASSYRDNYEQYF. The CDR3 DNA is TGTGCCAGCAGTTACCGGGACAACTACGAGCAGTACTTC.

This clone came up many times. V is TRBV19 and J is TRBJ2-5; tentative D call: TRBD2 (6 bases). Trimming removed 8 bases from V and 0 bases from J, with 13 bases in between. The length of the CDR3 is 14 residues. CDR1 LNHDA and CDR2 SQIVND come from the germline V gene (reference sequence). Written as DNA, the CDR3 is TGTGCCAGTCGCGCGGGGCAGAACCAAGAGACCCAGTACTTC. Translation gives CASRAGQNQETQYF. The full variable domain, completed using reference TRBV19 and TRBJ2-5, is DGGITQSPKYLFRKEGQNVTLSCEQNLNHDAMYWYRQDPGQGLRLIYYSQIVNDFQKGDIAEGYSVSREKKESFPLTVTSAQKNPTAFYLCASRAGQNQETQYFGPGTRLLVL.

This clone was counted at least ten times. V and J are TRBV20-1 and TRBJ1-1; D not resolved. CDR1 DFQATT and CDR2 SNEGSKA come from the germline V gene (reference sequence). This CDR3 spans 13 amino acids. With 3 bases removed from V and 4 bases from J, the gap between germline ends came to 12 bases. The CDR3 region has the DNA TGCAGTGCTAGTTTGGAGGGTACCACTGAAGCTTTCTTT. Translating it yields CSASLEGTTEAFF.

The chain has TRBV6-1 and TRBJ1-2; 7 nucleotides line up with TRBD1. The CDR3 has 15 residues. Trimming removed 6 bases from V and 7 bases from J; junction bases left unmatched: 14. From germline, CDR1 is MNHNS and CDR2 SASEGT. CDR3 coding DNA: TGTGCCAGCAGCAACGGGGTAGGGGGCGGAGGTGGCTACACCTTC. Its protein product is CASSNGVGGGGGYTF.